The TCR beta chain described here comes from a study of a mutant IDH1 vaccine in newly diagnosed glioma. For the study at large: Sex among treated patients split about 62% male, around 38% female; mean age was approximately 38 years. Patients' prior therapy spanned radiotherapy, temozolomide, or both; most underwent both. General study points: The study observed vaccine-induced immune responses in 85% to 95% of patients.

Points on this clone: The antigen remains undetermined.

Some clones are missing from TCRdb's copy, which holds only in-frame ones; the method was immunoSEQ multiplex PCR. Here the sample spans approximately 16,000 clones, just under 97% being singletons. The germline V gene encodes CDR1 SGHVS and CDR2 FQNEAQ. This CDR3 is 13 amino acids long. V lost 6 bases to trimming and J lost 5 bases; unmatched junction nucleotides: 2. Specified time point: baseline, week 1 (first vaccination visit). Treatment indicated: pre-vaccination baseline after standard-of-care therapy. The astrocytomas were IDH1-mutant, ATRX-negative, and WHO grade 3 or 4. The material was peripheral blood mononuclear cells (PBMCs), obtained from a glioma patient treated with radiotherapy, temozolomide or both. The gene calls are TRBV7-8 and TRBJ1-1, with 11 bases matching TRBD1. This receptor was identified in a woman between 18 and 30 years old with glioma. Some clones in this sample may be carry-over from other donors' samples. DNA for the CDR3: TGTGCCAGCAGGGACAGGGGGCGAACTGAAGCTTTCTTT. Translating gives CASRDRGRTEAFF.